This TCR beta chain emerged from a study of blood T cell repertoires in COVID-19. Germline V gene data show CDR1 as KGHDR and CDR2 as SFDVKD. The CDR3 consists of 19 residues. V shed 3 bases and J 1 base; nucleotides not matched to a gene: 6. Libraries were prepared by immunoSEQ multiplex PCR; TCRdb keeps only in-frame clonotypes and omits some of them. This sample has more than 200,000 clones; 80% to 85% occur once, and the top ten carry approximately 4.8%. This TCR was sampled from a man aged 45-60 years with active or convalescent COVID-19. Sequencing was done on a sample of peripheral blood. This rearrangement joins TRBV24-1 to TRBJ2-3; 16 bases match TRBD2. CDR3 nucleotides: TGTGCCACCAGTGATACGCCGGGACTAGCGGGGGGGCGCACAGATACGCAGTATTTT. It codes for CATSDTPGLAGGRTDTQYF.